Listed here are 27 T cell receptor beta chains from one sample, sequenced in a study of blood T cell repertoires in COVID-19. Libraries were prepared by immunoSEQ multiplex PCR; TCRdb keeps only in-frame clonotypes and omits some of them. The sample consists of just over 200,000 clones, around 86% of them appearing once. The source material was peripheral blood. The origin of the receptors is a man aged 80 or over with acute or convalescent COVID-19.

V is TRBV29-1 and J is TRBJ1-2, with TRBD1 identical over 9 bases. J was trimmed by 4 bases and V by 2 bases; bases with no gene match: 5. The CDR3 totals 14 residues. CDR1 is SQVTM, CDR2 ANQGSEA, per germline. CDR3 region: CSVESGQGSYGYTF. The CDR3 coding sequence is TGCAGCGTTGAATCGGGACAGGGATCCTATGGCTACACCTTC.

The chain combines TRBV7-9 with TRBJ2-2, with D maybe TRBD1 (6 bases). Trimming shortened V by 5 bases and J by 3 bases, and 10 bases separated the two germline ends. Germline values: CDR1 SEHNR, CDR2 FQNEAQ (reference sequence). The length of the CDR3 is 14 residues. This CDR3 reads CASSGNRDTGELFF. The CDR3 nucleotides read TGTGCCAGCAGCGGTAACAGGGACACCGGGGAGCTGTTTTTT.

This clone was seen once. This rearrangement joins TRBV6-5 to TRBJ2-7; no reliable D call. With 6 bases removed from V and 0 bases from J, the gap between germline ends came to 6 bases. Germline V CDR1 and CDR2: MNHEY, SVGAGI. The CDR3 has 12 amino acids. The CDR3 DNA reads as TGTGCCAGCAGCCTCAGCTCCTACGAGCAGTACGTC. As protein: CASSLSSYEQYV.

This clone was seen just once. CDR3 sequence reads: CASSLVAGNSPLHF. The CDR3 DNA reads TGCGCCAGCAGCTTGGTGGCAGGGAATTCACCCCTCCACTTT. The chain links TRBV5-1 to TRBJ1-6; D is possibly TRBD1 (5 bases). From germline, CDR1 is SGHRS and CDR2 YFSETQ. Trimming removed 0 bases from V and 7 bases from J, with 8 bases in between. The CDR3 length is 14 residues.

The V call is TRBV28, the J call TRBJ1-5; D possibly corresponds to TRBD1 (6 bases). Germline lookup yields CDR1 MDHEN and CDR2 SYDVKM. CDR3 length: 12 amino acids. Trimming stripped 5 bases from V and 6 bases from J, with 8 bases between. CDR3 bases: TGTGCCAGCAGTACAGGGATTCAGCCCCAGCATTTT. This gives the protein CASSTGIQPQHF. Full variable domain (remainder filled in from reference TRBV28 and TRBJ1-5): DVKVTQSSRYLVKRTGEKVFLECVQDMDHENMFWYRQDPGLGLRLIYFSYDVKMKEKGDIPEGYSVSREKKERFSLILESASTNQTSMYLCASSTGIQPQHFGDGTRLSIL.

J is TRBJ2-5 and V is TRBV18; D is possibly TRBD1 (5 bases). V lost 4 bases and J lost 3, with 12 bases in between. In germline, CDR1 is KGHSH, CDR2 LQKENI. The CDR3 has 14 residues. The CDR3 here is CASSHGHLKETQYF. CDR3 bases: TGTGCCAGCTCACACGGACACCTAAAAGAGACCCAGTACTTC.

The gene calls are TRBV5-5 and TRBJ2-2; 7 bases are shared with TRBD1. The ends lost 0 bases at V and 2 bases at J; junction bases unmatched: 1. The CDR3 is 15 residues long. The germline V gene has CDR1 SGHKS and CDR2 YYEKEE (reference sequence). The CDR3 region has the DNA TGTGCCAGCAGCTTGGGACAGGGAAACACCGGGGAGCTGTTTTTT. This codes for CASSLGQGNTGELFF.

The J gene is TRBJ2-1, the V gene TRBV5-1; 14 nucleotides agree with TRBD2. The CDR3 loop spans 16 amino acids. CDR1 SGHRS and CDR2 YFSETQ come from the germline V gene. J was trimmed by 8 bases and V by 4 bases; bases with no gene match: 8. In DNA, the CDR3 is TGCGCCAGCAGCCCAGATAAGGGACTAGCGGGAGATGAGCAGTTCTTC. Translated, it gives CASSPDKGLAGDEQFF.

CDR3 bases: TGTGCCAGCTCACCAGCCGGGACCAGGGGTGCATACAATGAGCAGTTCTTC. Translating gives CASSPAGTRGAYNEQFF. The J gene is TRBJ2-1, the V gene TRBV18; possible D gene TRBD1, 6 bases. Trimming stripped 2 bases from V and 4 bases from J, with 18 bases between. CDR1 and CDR2 from the germline V gene are KGHSH and LQKENI. The CDR3 is 17 residues long.

The rearrangement uses TRBV7-3 and TRBJ2-1; 11 bases align to TRBD2. The junction had 4 bases not matched to a gene; V was cut back by 5 bases and J by 4 bases. CDR3 length: 15 amino acids. Per germline, CDR1 SGHTA and CDR2 FQGTGA. The CDR3 nucleotides read TGTGCCAGCAGCACTGGGACTAGCGGTTACAATGAGCAGTTCTTC. Amino acids: CASSTGTSGYNEQFF.

The chain couples TRBV11-2 to TRBJ2-5, with D possibly being TRBD2 (6 bases). The CDR3 spans 14 residues. V was trimmed by 0 bases and J by 1 base, leaving 6 bases between them. Germline values: CDR1 SGHAT, CDR2 FQNNGV. CDR3 sequence: CASSLDSGQETQYF. The CDR3 DNA reads TGTGCCAGCAGCTTAGATAGCGGCCAAGAGACCCAGTACTTC.

The chain links TRBV28 to TRBJ1-6, with a weak D call TRBD1 (5 bases). CDR3 length: 12 amino acids. Germline CDR1 is MDHEN and CDR2 is SYDVKM. V was clipped by 7 bases and J by 9 bases, with 10 bases between them. CDR3: CASTSGVSPLHF. The CDR3 DNA reads TGTGCCAGCACCTCGGGGGTTTCACCCCTCCACTTT.

The chain has TRBV19 and TRBJ1-4, with 8 bases matching TRBD1. J was trimmed by 8 bases and V by 4 bases; bases with no gene match: 3. This CDR3 has 13 residues. Germline V lookup: CDR1 LNHDA, CDR2 SQIVND (reference sequence). Written as DNA, the CDR3 is TGTGCCAGTAGTACAGGGGGCGGAGAAAAACTGTTTTTT. Protein sequence: CASSTGGGEKLFF.

The chain combines TRBV10-3 with TRBJ2-7; TRBD1 matches 8 bases. Trimming at V came to 9 bases and at J to 4 bases, leaving 5 bases not matched to a gene. The CDR3 consists of 12 residues. Per germline, CDR1 ENHRY and CDR2 SYGVKD. The CDR3 here is CAIGQGSYEQYF. The CDR3 region has the DNA TGTGCCATAGGACAGGGCTCATACGAGCAGTACTTC.

The chain has TRBV7-3 and TRBJ2-3, with a weak D call TRBD2 (7 bases). Trimming shortened V by 2 bases and J by 4 bases, and 13 bases separated the two germline ends. Per germline, CDR1 SGHTA and CDR2 FQGTGA. The CDR3 extends over 15 amino acids. The CDR3, as DNA: TGTGCCAGCAGCTTAGGTGGGAGGGGGTCAGATACGCAGTATTTT. This translates into CASSLGGRGSDTQYF.

The genes are TRBV6-5 and TRBJ1-1, with D perhaps matching TRBD1 (6 bases). Between the trimmed V and J ends, which lost 8 bases and 1 base, there was a span of 8 bases. Germline V gene lookup returns CDR1 MNHEY and CDR2 SVGAGI. This CDR3 comprises 12 residues. The CDR3 sequence is CASWDTNTEAFF. DNA of the CDR3: TGTGCCAGCTGGGACACGAACACTGAAGCTTTCTTT.

The CDR3 DNA reads TGTGCCAGCAGCCTCCGACAAGACCCTTCACCCCTCCACTTT. It yields the protein CASSLRQDPSPLHF. The V and J genes are TRBV5-5 and TRBJ1-6, with unresolved D. Germline V gene data show CDR1 as SGHKS and CDR2 as YYEKEE (reference sequence). V dropped 4 bases and J dropped 9 bases, with 14 bases sitting between them. This CDR3 has 14 amino acids.

This clone was seen a few times. The chain has TRBV6-5 and TRBJ2-1, with 7 bases lining up with TRBD1. CDR1 is MNHEY and CDR2 is SVGAGI in the germline V gene. The CDR3 has 14 amino acids. V lost 0 bases to trimming and J lost 9 bases; unmatched junction nucleotides: 5. The CDR3 protein is CASSYSTGDSEQFF. Written as DNA, the CDR3 is TGTGCCAGCAGTTACTCAACAGGGGACAGTGAGCAGTTCTTC.

This clone occurred once. The genes are TRBV9 and TRBJ1-1, with a weak D call TRBD1 (6 bases). There are 12 residues in the CDR3. Trimming took 0 bases from V and 7 from J, leaving 7 bases between them. Germline-derived CDR1 and CDR2 are SGDLS and YYNGEE. For the CDR3, the DNA is TGTGCCAGCAGCGTAGTACAGGGTGAAGCTTTCTTT. Translated, it gives CASSVVQGEAFF. The whole variable domain, filled in from reference TRBV9 and TRBJ1-1, reads DSGVTQTPKHLITATGQRVTLRCSPRSGDLSVYWYQQSLDQGLQFLIQYYNGEERAKGNILERFSAQQFPDLHSELNLSSLELGDSALYFCASSVVQGEAFFGQGTRLTVV.

The genes are TRBV7-9 and TRBJ2-5; D may be TRBD1 (5 bases). Germline values: CDR1 SEHNR, CDR2 FQNEAQ (reference sequence). Between the trimmed V and J ends, which lost 2 bases and 4 bases, there was a span of 8 bases. The CDR3 has 13 residues. The CDR3 DNA reads TGTGCCAGCAGCTTACAGGGTAGAGAGACCCAGTACTTC. This translates into CASSLQGRETQYF. Combining the CDR3 with reference TRBV7-9 and TRBJ2-5 gives the whole variable domain DTGVSQNPRHKITKRGQNVTFRCDPISEHNRLYWYRQTLGQGPEFLTYFQNEAQLEKSRLLSDRFSAERPKGSFSTLEIQRTEQGDSAMYLCASSLQGRETQYFGPGTRLLVL.

The gene calls are TRBV24-1 and TRBJ2-7; TRBD1 agrees at 9 bases. CDR1 is KGHDR and CDR2 is SFDVKD in the germline V gene. V gave up 6 bases and J gave up 4 bases; unmatched junction bases: 6. The CDR3 runs to 14 residues. Written as DNA, the CDR3 is TGTGCCACCAGTTCTATGGGACAGGGATACGAGCAGTACGTC. This encodes CATSSMGQGYEQYV.

This chain connects TRBV27 to TRBJ2-1; 8 bases map to TRBD2. The length of the CDR3 is 15 residues. With V trimmed by 5 bases and J by 6 bases, 9 bases remained unmatched. The germline CDR1 and CDR2 sequences are MNHEY and SMNVEV (reference sequence). CDR3 sequence reads: CASSIGLAGFNEQFF. Written as DNA, the CDR3 is TGTGCCAGCAGTATCGGACTAGCTGGCTTCAATGAGCAGTTCTTC.

The rearrangement joins TRBV2 to TRBJ1-4, with D perhaps matching TRBD1 (5 bases). Trimming cost V 3 bases and J 5 bases, with 10 bases left between them. The CDR3 has 14 residues. Germline-derived CDR1 and CDR2 are SNHLY and FYNNEI. The CDR3 reads CASSDGHVNEKLFF. The CDR3 DNA sequence: TGTGCCAGCAGTGACGGACACGTGAATGAAAAACTGTTTTTT. The full variable domain, completed using reference TRBV2 and TRBJ1-4, is EPEVTQTPSHQVTQMGQEVILRCVPISNHLYFYWYRQILGQKVEFLVSFYNNEISEKSEIFDDQFSVERPDGSNFTLKIRSTKLEDSAMYFCASSDGHVNEKLFFGSGTQLSVL.

The V gene is TRBV5-1, the J gene TRBJ2-1, with 10 bases that match TRBD2. Trimming at V came to 7 bases and at J to 6 bases, leaving 7 bases not matched to a gene. This CDR3 is 14 amino acids long. Germline V lookup: CDR1 SGHRS, CDR2 YFSETQ. The CDR3 sequence: CASVPSGSFNEQFF. The CDR3 nucleotides read TGCGCCAGCGTTCCTAGCGGGAGTTTCAATGAGCAGTTCTTC.

This clone turned up a few times. The CDR3 DNA is TGTGCCAGTATGAGGGACAGGGATTCGTACACTGAAGCTTTCTTT. Encoded protein: CASMRDRDSYTEAFF. V and J are TRBV19 and TRBJ1-1, with 9 bases identical to TRBD1. With 7 bases clipped from V and 3 bases from J, the junction kept 9 bases outside the gene matches. The CDR3 spans 15 residues. Germline CDR1 is LNHDA and CDR2 is SQIVND (reference sequence).

J is TRBJ1-5 and V is TRBV5-6; 7 bases line up with TRBD1. Per germline, CDR1 SGHDT and CDR2 YYEEEE. CDR3 size: 14 residues. V dropped 4 bases and J dropped 3; count of bases not matched to a gene: 4. The CDR3 sequence: CASSRGQFNQPQHF. The DNA of the CDR3 is TGTGCCAGCAGCCGGGGACAGTTCAATCAGCCCCAGCATTTT. Filled out from reference TRBV5-6 and TRBJ1-5, the complete variable domain reads DAGVTQSPTHLIKTRGQQVTLRCSPKSGHDTVSWYQQALGQGPQFIFQYYEEEERQRGNFPDRFSGHQFPNYSSELNVNALLLGDSALYLCASSRGQFNQPQHFGDGTRLSIL.

The genes are TRBV6-2 or TRBV6-3 and TRBJ2-5; 8 nucleotides agree with TRBD1. V lost 4 bases, J lost 0 bases, and 4 bases stayed unmatched. In germline, CDR1 is MNHEY, CDR2 SVGEGT. The CDR3 is 15 amino acids. The CDR3 coding sequence is TGTGCCAGCAGTTCGGGACAGGCTTACCAAGAGACCCAGTACTTC. Protein sequence: CASSSGQAYQETQYF.